This T cell receptor (beta chain) was identified in a study of blood T cell repertoires in COVID-19. The data were produced by immunoSEQ multiplex PCR, yet TCRdb's version contains in-frame clones alone and is incomplete. This repertoire shows over 45,000 clones, around 83% found once; its top ten account for roughly 5.8%. This CDR3 is built from 16 residues. Trimming shortened V by 2 bases and J by 3 bases, and 17 bases separated the two germline ends. Germline V CDR1 and CDR2: SGHNT, YYREEE (reference sequence). V and J are TRBV5-4 and TRBJ2-5; a weak D match, TRBD2 (6 bases). The TCR comes from a human donor in a cohort sampled during active or convalescent COVID-19. Sequences were obtained from peripheral blood. CDR3 sequence reads: CASSLRRLGLEETQYF. In DNA, the CDR3 is TGTGCCAGCAGCTTAAGACGACTAGGCCTTGAAGAGACCCAGTACTTC.